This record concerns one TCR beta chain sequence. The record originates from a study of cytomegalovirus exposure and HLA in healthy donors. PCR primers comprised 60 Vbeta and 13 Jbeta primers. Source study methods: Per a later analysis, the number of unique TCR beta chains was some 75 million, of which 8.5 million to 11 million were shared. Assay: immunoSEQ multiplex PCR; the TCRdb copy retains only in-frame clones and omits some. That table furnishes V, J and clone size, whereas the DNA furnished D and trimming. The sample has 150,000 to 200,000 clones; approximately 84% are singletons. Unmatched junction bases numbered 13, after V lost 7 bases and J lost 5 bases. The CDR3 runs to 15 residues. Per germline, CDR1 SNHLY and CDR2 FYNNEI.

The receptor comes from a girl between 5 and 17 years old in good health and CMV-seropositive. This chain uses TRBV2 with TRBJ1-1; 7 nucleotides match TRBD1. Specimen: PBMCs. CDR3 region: CASIARQGRETEAFF. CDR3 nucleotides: TGTGCCAGCATTGCCCGACAGGGTAGGGAGACTGAAGCTTTCTTT.